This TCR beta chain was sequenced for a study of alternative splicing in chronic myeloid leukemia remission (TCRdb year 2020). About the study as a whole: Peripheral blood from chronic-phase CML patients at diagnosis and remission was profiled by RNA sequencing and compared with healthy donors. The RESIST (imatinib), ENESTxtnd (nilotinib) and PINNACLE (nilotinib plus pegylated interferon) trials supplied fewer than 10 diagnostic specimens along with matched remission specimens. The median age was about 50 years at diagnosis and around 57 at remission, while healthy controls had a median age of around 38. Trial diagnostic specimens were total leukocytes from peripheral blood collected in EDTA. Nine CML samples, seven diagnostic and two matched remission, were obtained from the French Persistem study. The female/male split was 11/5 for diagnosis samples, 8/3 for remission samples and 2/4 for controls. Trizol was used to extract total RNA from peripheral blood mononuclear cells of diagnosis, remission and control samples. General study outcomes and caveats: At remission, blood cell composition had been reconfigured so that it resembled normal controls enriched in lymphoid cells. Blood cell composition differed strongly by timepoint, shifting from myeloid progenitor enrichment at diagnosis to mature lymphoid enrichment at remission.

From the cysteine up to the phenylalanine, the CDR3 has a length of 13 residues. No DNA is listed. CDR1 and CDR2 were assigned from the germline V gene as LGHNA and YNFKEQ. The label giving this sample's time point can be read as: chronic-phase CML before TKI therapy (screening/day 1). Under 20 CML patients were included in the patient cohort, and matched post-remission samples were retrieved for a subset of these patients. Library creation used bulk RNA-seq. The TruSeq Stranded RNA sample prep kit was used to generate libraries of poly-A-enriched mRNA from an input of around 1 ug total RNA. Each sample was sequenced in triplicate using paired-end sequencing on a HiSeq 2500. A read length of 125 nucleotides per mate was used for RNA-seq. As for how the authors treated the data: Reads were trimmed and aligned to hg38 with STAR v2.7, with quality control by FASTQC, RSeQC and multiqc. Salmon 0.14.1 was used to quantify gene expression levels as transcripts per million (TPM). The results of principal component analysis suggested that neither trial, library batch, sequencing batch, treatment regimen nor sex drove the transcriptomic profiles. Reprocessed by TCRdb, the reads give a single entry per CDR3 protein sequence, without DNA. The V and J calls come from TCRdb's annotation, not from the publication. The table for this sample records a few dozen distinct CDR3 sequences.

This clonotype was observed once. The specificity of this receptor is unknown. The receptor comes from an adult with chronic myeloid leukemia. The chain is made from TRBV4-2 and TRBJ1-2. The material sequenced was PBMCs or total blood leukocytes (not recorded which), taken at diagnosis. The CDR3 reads CASSQGTRTGSTF.